This T cell receptor beta chain came from a study of T cell clonotyping in hematopoietic cell transplantation. Study as a whole: Recipient samples before transplant were obtained post-cytoreduction.

Indicated time point: recipient sample about 28 days before transplant, after cytoreduction. Samples: about 28 days before transplant, then days 30, 100 and 180 after. Here immunoSEQ multiplex PCR was the method, and the copy in TCRdb shows in-frame clones only, minus some. Seen here are some 28,000 clones, about four fifths observed once, and the top ten hold approximately 1.8%. Points on this clone: Its target is unknown.

Study observations and caveats: Cells were unsorted, so CD4 and CD8 contributions were not separated. At the given depth, recipient repertoires were over 95% de novo clonotypes.

The input for sequencing was peripheral blood mononuclear cells, taken before stem cell transplant. The origin of this receptor is a man aged 40-55 years with acute myeloid leukemia. Some clones in this sample may be carry-over from other donors' samples.

For the CDR3, the DNA is TGTGCCAGCAGTCTACTAGCGGGAGGCCCCGGGGAGCTGTTTTTT. Translated: CASSLLAGGPGELFF. This chain connects TRBV6-4 to TRBJ2-2; 12 bases fit TRBD2. CDR1 is MRHNA and CDR2 is SNTAGT in the germline V gene. V lost 5 bases to trimming and J lost 6 bases; unmatched junction nucleotides: 4. CDR3 size: 15 residues.